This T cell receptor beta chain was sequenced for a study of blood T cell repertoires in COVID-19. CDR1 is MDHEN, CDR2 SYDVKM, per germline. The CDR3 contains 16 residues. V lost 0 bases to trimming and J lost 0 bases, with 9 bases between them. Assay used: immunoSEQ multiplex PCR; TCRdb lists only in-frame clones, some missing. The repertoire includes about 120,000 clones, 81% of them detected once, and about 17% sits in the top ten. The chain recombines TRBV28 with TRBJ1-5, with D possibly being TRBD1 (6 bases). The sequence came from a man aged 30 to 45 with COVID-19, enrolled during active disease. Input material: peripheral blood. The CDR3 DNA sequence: TGTGCCAGCAGTTTATGGAGGGGGTATAGCAATCAGCCCCAGCATTTT. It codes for CASSLWRGYSNQPQHF. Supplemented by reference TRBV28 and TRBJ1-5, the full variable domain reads DVKVTQSSRYLVKRTGEKVFLECVQDMDHENMFWYRQDPGLGLRLIYFSYDVKMKEKGDIPEGYSVSREKKERFSLILESASTNQTSMYLCASSLWRGYSNQPQHFGDGTRLSIL.